The rows below give T cell receptor beta chains drawn from one sample of a study of blood T cell repertoires in COVID-19. Produced via immunoSEQ multiplex PCR; TCRdb's table is partial and in-frame only. The repertoire holds 220,000 or so clones, 86% seen once, with about 10% in the top ten. Specimen: peripheral blood. The receptors were gathered from a woman aged 50 to 65 with COVID-19, enrolled during active disease. Both conserved end residues are part of each CDR3. A D gene is named only where the DNA matches it firmly. Size is omitted from some rows. Given values are once, few, many or a class for expanded clones.

length	V	D	size	J	DNA	CDR3
15	TRBV28	TRBD2	.	TRBJ2-5	TGTGCCAGCAGCCCCCGGCGACTAGCGGAAGAGACCCAGTACTTC	CASSPRRLAEETQYF
13	TRBV5-6	TRBD1	.	TRBJ2-1	TGTGCCAGCAGCTTTAACAGGGGGAATGAGCAGTTCTTC	CASSFNRGNEQFF
16	TRBV5-4	TRBD1	.	TRBJ1-2	TGTGCCAGCAGCTTGAGTGGCGGGACAGGGACCCGCGGCTACACCTTC	CASSLSGGTGTRGYTF
14	TRBV5-1	.	.	TRBJ2-2	TGCGCCAGCAGCTTACAGGGAAACACCGGGGAGCTGTTTTTT	CASSLQGNTGELFF
10	TRBV2	.	.	TRBJ1-3	TGTGCCAGCATGGGAGGCACCATATATTTT	CASMGGTIYF
16	TRBV5-4	TRBD1	.	TRBJ1-2	TGTGCCAGCAGCCCTAAGGGACAGGGGAATAACTATGGCTACACCTTC	CASSPKGQGNNYGYTF
14	TRBV5-6	TRBD1	.	TRBJ1-1	TGTGCCAGCAGCCGATGGGACAGGCGGGTCGAAGCTTTCTTT	CASSRWDRRVEAFF
12	TRBV7-9	.	once	TRBJ1-3	TGTGCCAGCAGCCAACAGGTGGACACCATATATTTT	CASSQQVDTIYF
12	TRBV5-1	.	.	TRBJ2-7	TGCGCCAGCAGCCCTACGGGGTACGAGCAGTACTTC	CASSPTGYEQYF
13	TRBV19	.	.	TRBJ2-7	TGTGCCAGTAGTACGAGCCTTTATAACGAGCAGTACTTC	CASSTSLYNEQYF
14	TRBV7-3	.	.	TRBJ2-3	TGTGCCAGCAGCCACGGGGGTAGCACAGATACGCAGTATTTT	CASSHGGSTDTQYF
13	TRBV19	.	.	TRBJ2-3	TGTGCCAGTAGTATAGGACAGGCAGATACGCAGTATTTT	CASSIGQADTQYF
12	TRBV6-5	.	.	TRBJ2-3	TGTGCCAGCAGTTCCTCAGCCTACACGCAGTATTTT	CASSSSAYTQYF
15	TRBV18	TRBD1	.	TRBJ2-3	TGTGCCAGCTCACTTGGACAGGGAAAAGGAGATACGCAGTATTTT	CASSLGQGKGDTQYF
16	TRBV7-9	TRBD2	.	TRBJ2-1	TGTGCCAGCAGCCCCCAGGGGACTAGCTACTACAATGAGCAGTTCTTC	CASSPQGTSYYNEQFF
15	TRBV14	TRBD1	.	TRBJ1-2	TGTGCCAGCAGCCAAGCTACAGGGGGATACTATGGCTACACCTTC	CASSQATGGYYGYTF
13	TRBV7-9	TRBD1	.	TRBJ1-1	TGTGCCAGCAGCTCTCCGGGACAGAATGAAGCTTTCTTT	CASSSPGQNEAFF
16	TRBV4-1	.	.	TRBJ1-4	TGCGCCAGCAGCCAAGGGAACCGGGAGGGAAATGAAAAACTGTTTTTT	CASSQGNREGNEKLFF
15	TRBV6-5	.	.	TRBJ2-3	TGTGCCAGCAGAATAGGGGCTGGCTGGGCAGATACGCAGTATTTT	CASRIGAGWADTQYF
14	TRBV6-1	.	.	TRBJ1-1	TGTGCCAGCAGCCCCGGGGGATTGAACACTGAAGCTTTCTTT	CASSPGGLNTEAFF
14	TRBV12-5	.	.	TRBJ1-4	TGTGCTAGTGGTCCGGAGGTCCTTGGTGAAAAACTGTTTTTT	CASGPEVLGEKLFF
15	TRBV19	TRBD1	.	TRBJ1-5	TGTGCCAGTAGTATAGTGGGACAGGCGCATCAGCCCCAGCATTTT	CASSIVGQAHQPQHF
15	TRBV27	TRBD1	.	TRBJ1-5	TGTGCCAGCAGTCCCGGACAGGGAAGGAATCAGCCCCAGCATTTT	CASSPGQGRNQPQHF
15	TRBV7-9	TRBD2	.	TRBJ2-1	TGTGCCAGCAGCTTAGGGGGACTAGGCAACAATGAGCAGTTCTTC	CASSLGGLGNNEQFF
14	TRBV29-1	TRBD2	.	TRBJ2-2	TGCAGCGTCGGGGGGGGCTCCAACACCGGGGAGCTGTTTTTT	CSVGGGSNTGELFF
14	TRBV6-4	.	.	TRBJ2-3	TGTGCCAGCAGTGGGCAGGGGGGTACAGATACGCAGTATTTT	CASSGQGGTDTQYF
16	TRBV5-1	TRBD2	.	TRBJ2-2	TGCGCCAGCAGCATACTAGCGGGGGGGAACACCGGGGAGCTGTTTTTT	CASSILAGGNTGELFF
14	TRBV2	.	few	TRBJ1-2	TGTGCCAGCAGCCTGAGGGACTCTAACTATGGCTACACCTTC	CASSLRDSNYGYTF
13	TRBV6-9	TRBD2	.	TRBJ2-1	TGTGCCAGCACCAGGACTAGCGGGGGTGAGCAGTTCTTC	CASTRTSGGEQFF
13	TRBV25-1	.	.	TRBJ2-1	TGTGCCAGCAGTGAACCAGGGGAAAATGAGCAGTTCTTC	CASSEPGENEQFF
16	TRBV6-5	TRBD1	.	TRBJ1-2	TGTGCCAGCAGTTACTTCCACCGGGACAGAGGGGGCGGCTACACCTTC	CASSYFHRDRGGGYTF
15	TRBV4-3	.	.	TRBJ1-1	TGCGCCAGCAGCCAAGATCGGCGCGGAAACACTGAAGCTTTCTTT	CASSQDRRGNTEAFF
14	TRBV19	.	.	TRBJ2-7	TGTGCCAGTTCGTCCCCGGGGATCTCCTACGAGCAGTACTTC	CASSSPGISYEQYF
14	TRBV7-8	.	.	TRBJ1-2	TGTGCCAGCAGCCTACGGGGGGGAAACTATGGCTACACCTTC	CASSLRGGNYGYTF
13	TRBV5-1	.	.	TRBJ2-3	TGCGCCAGCAAGGGACACAGCACAGATACGCAGTATTTT	CASKGHSTDTQYF
13	TRBV19	.	once	TRBJ1-2	TGTGCCAGTAGTATAAAGGGAGGCTATGGCTACACCTTC	CASSIKGGYGYTF
14	TRBV19	.	.	TRBJ2-2	TGTGCCAGTAAGGGAGAACAGAACACCGGGGAGCTGTTTTTT	CASKGEQNTGELFF
15	TRBV7-8	TRBD1	.	TRBJ2-3	TGTGCCAGCGAACTAGGGGGCGCGAAGACAGATACGCAGTATTTT	CASELGGAKTDTQYF
15	TRBV19	.	.	TRBJ1-2	TGTGCCAGTAGTCTTTACAGCCGCGGACAATTTGGCTACACCTTC	CASSLYSRGQFGYTF
13	TRBV2	.	.	TRBJ1-6	TGTGCCAGCAGTGAGGAGGGGAATTCACCCCTCCACTTT	CASSEEGNSPLHF
15	TRBV6-1	TRBD1	once	TRBJ1-6	TGTGCCAGCAGTGAAGTTTTAGGGGGCGGATCACCCCTCCACTTT	CASSEVLGGGSPLHF
16	TRBV30	TRBD1	.	TRBJ1-6	TGTGCCTTAAATTCGGGACAGGGAGTTAAGAATTCACCCCTCCACTTT	CALNSGQGVKNSPLHF
15	TRBV5-1	.	.	TRBJ2-7	TGCGCCAGCAGCCAGACAGCCCAACCTTCCTACGAGCAGTACTTC	CASSQTAQPSYEQYF
15	TRBV5-1	.	.	TRBJ1-4	TGCGCCAGCTCTACACAGGGCAACCCAGAAGGAAAACTGTTTTTT	CASSTQGNPEGKLFF
15	TRBV30	.	.	TRBJ2-1	TGTGCCTGGAGCCCTTTGGCGGGGAGCTACAATGAGCAGTTCTTC	CAWSPLAGSYNEQFF
15	TRBV9	TRBD2	.	TRBJ2-1	TGTGCCAGCAGCGCCCATCTAGCGGGGGTTAATGAGCAGTTCTTC	CASSAHLAGVNEQFF
16	TRBV6-1	.	.	TRBJ2-1	TGTGCCAGCAGTGAAAGAGTAAGGGGTAGCACGAATGAGCAGTTCTTC	CASSERVRGSTNEQFF
18	TRBV21-1	.	.	TRBJ2-7	TGTGCCAGCAGCACTGCCGCGGTACTAGCGGCCGATTCCTACGAGCAGTACTTC	CASSTAAVLAADSYEQYF
14	TRBV5-5	TRBD1	.	TRBJ1-1	TGTGCCAGCAGCTTGGAGAGGGGGCGCACTGAAGCTTTCTTT	CASSLERGRTEAFF
15	TRBV19	.	.	TRBJ1-5	TGTGCCAGTGGAGGGGTCGGGGGAATCAATCAGCCCCAGCATTTT	CASGGVGGINQPQHF
12	TRBV29-1	.	.	TRBJ1-1	TGCAGCGTAATTTACTGGAACACTGAAGCTTTCTTT	CSVIYWNTEAFF